This passage covers 23 T cell receptor beta chains from one sample sequenced in a study of CD8 T cells in ankylosing spondylitis. Study observations and caveats: Blood from ankylosing spondylitis patients appeared to carry a characteristic roughly eight-variant TCR beta motif.

These receptors' antigens are unknown. Each CDR3 protein is one row after TCRdb ran MiXCR on the 5' RACE reads. This table holds 450,000 to 550,000 distinct CDR3 sequences, less than 6% found once. Sequencing was performed on blood, either unsorted or a sorted T cell fraction (not recorded which). These receptors all stem from a male donor with ankylosing spondylitis.

The table lists this clonotype with many counts. This chain links TRBV6-1 with TRBJ2-1; 10 bases match TRBD1. Germline V gives CDR1 MNHNS, CDR2 SASEGT. CDR3 length: 15 residues. Trimming cost V 7 bases and J 6 bases; bases outside gene matches: 9. CDR3 in amino acids: CASKLDRGVSNEQFF. DNA of the CDR3: TGTGCCAGCAAATTGGACAGGGGGGTTTCCAATGAGCAGTTCTTC.

This clonotype was recorded at least ten times. The chain combines TRBV7-4 with TRBJ2-2; the D is unclear. V dropped 2 bases and J dropped 3 bases, with 16 bases sitting between them. The germline V gene encodes CDR1 SGHVT and CDR2 SQSDAQ. The CDR3 length is 17 residues. The CDR3 DNA sequence: TGTGCCAGCAGCTTACGAGACGCCTCCCGGGACACCGGGGAGCTGTTTTTT. It specifies CASSLRDASRDTGELFF.

This clonotype has ten or more counts. CDR3 DNA sequence: TGTGCCAGCAGCCCCGATTTTAGAGCGGGGTACAATGAGCAGTTCTTC. As protein: CASSPDFRAGYNEQFF. This chain joins TRBV7-2 and TRBJ2-1, with 7 bases matching TRBD2. Per germline, CDR1 SGHTA and CDR2 FQGNSA. The CDR3 has 16 amino acids. The ends lost 5 bases at V and 4 bases at J; junction bases unmatched: 11.

The rearrangement joins TRBV27 to TRBJ2-1; 12 bases agree with TRBD2. Germline CDR1 reads MNHEY; CDR2 reads SMNVEV (reference sequence). This CDR3 is 15 amino acids long. V was clipped by 3 bases and J by 9 bases; unmatched bases: 6. As DNA, the CDR3 is TGTGCCAGCAGTTTCCCTAGCGGGGGGGCCAGTGAGCAGTTCTTC. Its translation is CASSFPSGGASEQFF.

The sample holds many counts of this clonotype. The DNA for the CDR3 is TGTGCCACCAGCCTAGGAACGGGATTACAAGAGACCCAGTACTTC. Translation: CATSLGTGLQETQYF. The chain uses TRBV15 and TRBJ2-5; tentative D call: TRBD2 (5 bases). Germline V gene sequence: CDR1 LNHNV, CDR2 YYDKDF (reference sequence). The ends were cut back, 5 bases at V and 2 bases at J, with 15 bases in the middle. The CDR3 runs 15 residues.

This clonotype appeared many times. This chain uses TRBV7-3 with TRBJ2-1; TRBD1 is a possible D gene (5 bases). The CDR3 has 13 residues. From germline, CDR1 is SGHTA and CDR2 FQGTGA. V lost 1 base, J lost 9 bases, and 10 bases lay in between. The DNA for the CDR3 is TGTGCCAGCAGCTTAAACGGTCAGGGTGAGCAGTTCTTC. Encoded protein: CASSLNGQGEQFF. The complete variable domain, with remaining parts taken from reference TRBV7-3 and TRBJ2-1, reads GAGVSQTPSNKVTEKGKYVELRCDPISGHTALYWYRQSLGQGPEFLIYFQGTGAADDSGLPNDRFFAVRPEGSVSTLKIQRTERGDSAVYLCASSLNGQGEQFFGPGTRLTVL.

The J gene is TRBJ2-7, the V gene TRBV20-1; no firm D call. The CDR3 contains 10 residues. Per germline, CDR1 DFQATT and CDR2 SNEGSKA (reference sequence). Between the trimmed V and J ends, which lost 6 bases and 5 bases, there was a span of 8 bases. The chain's CDR3 is CSAARNEQYF. DNA for the CDR3: TGCAGTGCCGCCCGCAACGAGCAGTACTTC.

The chain joins TRBV7-6 to TRBJ2-4, with 8 bases that match TRBD2. Germline CDR1 is SGHVS and CDR2 is FNYEAQ. The J segment lost 3 bases and the V segment lost 0 bases, leaving 7 bases of the junction unmatched. The CDR3 is 17 amino acids. The CDR3 DNA reads TGTGCCAGCAGCTTAGCGCTTCGGCGGGAGGACAAAAACATTCAGTACTTC. It is translated as CASSLALRREDKNIQYF.

For this clonotype: A read error is possible here, since a much larger clone lies one base away. The chain combines TRBV2 with TRBJ2-1; D uncertain. The CDR3 contains 10 residues. CDR1 is SNHLY, CDR2 FYNNEI, per germline. CDR3 in DNA: TGTGCCAGCCGAAACAATGAGCAGCTCTTC. It translates to CASRNNEQLF.

There are many counts of this clonotype. This chain connects TRBV6-5 to TRBJ1-2; no reliable D call. V lost 2 bases, J lost 2 bases, and 9 bases lay in between. Germline V gene sequence: CDR1 MNHEY, CDR2 SVGAGI. CDR3 size: 14 residues. DNA of the CDR3: TGTGCCAGCAGTTACGAGGGCGGGAACTATGGCTACACCTTC. It specifies CASSYEGGNYGYTF.

This clonotype was seen many times. This chain links TRBV4-2 with TRBJ2-2; no reliable D call. Deletions cut 0 bases from V and 7 bases from J, with 9 bases between. This CDR3 is built from 14 residues. Germline lookup yields CDR1 LGHNA and CDR2 YNFKEQ. The CDR3: CASSQDQAIGELFF. As DNA, the CDR3 is TGTGCCAGCAGCCAAGATCAAGCTATCGGGGAGCTGTTTTTT.

This clonotype was counted at least ten times. The rearrangement uses TRBV6-5 and TRBJ1-2; D unresolved. The CDR3 spans 14 residues. CDR1 and CDR2 from the germline V gene are MNHEY and SVGAGI. With 4 bases removed from V and 3 bases from J, the gap between germline ends came to 12 bases. The CDR3 protein is CASSLSGPHYGYTF. The CDR3 nucleotides read TGTGCCAGCAGTTTATCGGGCCCCCACTATGGCTACACCTTC.

On this clonotype itself: This may be a read error, as it is one base from a much larger clone. The J gene is TRBJ2-5, the V gene TRBV29-1; possible D gene TRBD1, 6 bases. The V gene lost 6 bases and the J gene lost 3 bases, with 17 bases spanning the gap. Per germline, CDR1 SQVTM and CDR2 ANQGSEA. The CDR3 is 14 amino acids. CDR3: CSVVRQALKETQYF. The CDR3 DNA follows: TGCAGCGTAGTACGACAGGCGTTGAAAGAGACCCAGTACTTC.

This clonotype was seen many times. The chain carries TRBV7-9 and TRBJ2-3; the D gene is possibly TRBD2 (5 bases). This CDR3 spans 13 amino acids. V lost 5 bases to trimming and J lost 8 bases, with 14 bases between them. Germline V CDR1 and CDR2: SEHNR, FQNEAQ (reference sequence). CDR3 in DNA: TGTGCCAGCAGCGATAGGGCGAGCGGTACGCAGTATTTT. Its protein is CASSDRASGTQYF.

This clonotype was found many times. The chain combines TRBV4-3 with TRBJ2-2, with D uncertain. CDR1 LGHNA and CDR2 YSLEER come from the germline V gene. The V and J ends lost 3 bases and 0 bases respectively, with 8 bases between them. The CDR3 length is 15 residues. DNA of the CDR3: TGCGCCAGCAGCCACACCCCAGCGAACACCGGGGAGCTGTTTTTT. Protein: CASSHTPANTGELFF.

Ten or more counts support this clonotype. V gene TRBV6-1 combines with J gene TRBJ2-7; 8 positions agree with TRBD1. This CDR3 is 14 amino acids long. V was pared by 6 bases and J by 3 bases, with 7 bases of the junction left unmatched. Germline assignment: CDR1 MNHNS and CDR2 SASEGT. Written as DNA, the CDR3 is TGTGCCAGCAGCCCACGGACAGGGCTCTACGAGCAGTACTTC. Translation: CASSPRTGLYEQYF.

The sample holds many counts of this clonotype. The chain combines TRBV27 with TRBJ2-1, with a tentative D call TRBD2 (5 bases). V lost 6 bases to trimming and J lost 2 bases, with 11 bases between them. Per the germline V gene, CDR1 is MNHEY and CDR2 is SMNVEV (reference sequence). CDR3 length: 14 residues. The CDR3 region is CASSPGLAYNEQFF. The CDR3 nucleotides read TGTGCCAGCAGCCCGGGATTGGCCTACAATGAGCAGTTCTTC.

This clonotype was observed at least ten times. J is TRBJ1-1 and V is TRBV12-3 or TRBV12-4; 7 bases fit TRBD1. The CDR3 runs 15 residues. The J segment lost 1 base and the V segment lost 3 bases, leaving 5 bases of the junction unmatched. Written as DNA, the CDR3 is TGTGCCAGCAGTTTCCGGGACAGCGCGAACACTGAAGCTTTCTTT. It codes for CASSFRDSANTEAFF.

This sequence joins TRBV20-1 and TRBJ2-4; no reliable D call. CDR3 length equals 14 residues. Germline V gives CDR1 DFQATT, CDR2 SNEGSKA (reference sequence). V dropped 4 bases and J dropped 1 base, with 11 bases sitting between them. This CDR3 is CSAIRHPAKNIQYF. The CDR3, as DNA: TGCAGTGCTATTAGACATCCTGCCAAAAACATTCAGTACTTC.

This clonotype was detected ten times or more. V usage is TRBV28 and J usage is TRBJ1-2, with 9 bases lining up with TRBD1. Germline V gene data show CDR1 as MDHEN and CDR2 as SYDVKM. V lost 7 bases and J lost 8; bases outside the gene matches: 11. The CDR3 extends over 14 amino acids. This CDR3 reads CASTVGTGFEGYTF. The CDR3 nucleotides read TGTGCCAGCACCGTAGGGACAGGGTTCGAGGGCTACACCTTC.

The sample holds many counts of this clonotype. The chain couples TRBV28 to TRBJ2-1; 7 positions agree with TRBD2. J lost 7 bases, V lost 10 bases, and 4 bases had no gene match. CDR3 size: 11 residues. Per germline, CDR1 MDHEN and CDR2 SYDVKM. The CDR3 coding sequence is TGTGCCACTGGGGGGGGAAATGAGCAGTTCTTC. It yields the protein CATGGGNEQFF. The full variable domain, its missing parts supplied by reference TRBV28 and TRBJ2-1, is DVKVTQSSRYLVKRTGEKVFLECVQDMDHENMFWYRQDPGLGLRLIYFSYDVKMKEKGDIPEGYSVSREKKERFSLILESASTNQTSMYLCATGGGNEQFFGPGTRLTVL.

In its sample, this clonotype was seen many times. The rearrangement uses TRBV9 and TRBJ1-1, with 10 bases identical to TRBD1. The CDR3 covers 15 residues. The junction had 7 bases not matched to a gene; V was cut back by 3 bases and J by 5 bases. Germline-derived CDR1 and CDR2 are SGDLS and YYNGEE. This CDR3 reads CASSAWDRGGTEAFF. Here the CDR3 DNA reads TGTGCCAGCAGCGCCTGGGACAGGGGTGGAACTGAAGCTTTCTTT.

This clonotype appeared many times. This chain uses TRBV20-1 with TRBJ2-7; a weak D match, TRBD2 (5 bases). The CDR3 spans 12 residues. CDR1 and CDR2 (germline): DFQATT, SNEGSKA (reference sequence). Trimming pared 3 bases from V and 9 bases from J, leaving 15 bases between. Here the CDR3 reads CSASEGTNGQYF. The CDR3 bases are TGCAGTGCTAGTGAGGGTACGAATGGGCAGTACTTC.